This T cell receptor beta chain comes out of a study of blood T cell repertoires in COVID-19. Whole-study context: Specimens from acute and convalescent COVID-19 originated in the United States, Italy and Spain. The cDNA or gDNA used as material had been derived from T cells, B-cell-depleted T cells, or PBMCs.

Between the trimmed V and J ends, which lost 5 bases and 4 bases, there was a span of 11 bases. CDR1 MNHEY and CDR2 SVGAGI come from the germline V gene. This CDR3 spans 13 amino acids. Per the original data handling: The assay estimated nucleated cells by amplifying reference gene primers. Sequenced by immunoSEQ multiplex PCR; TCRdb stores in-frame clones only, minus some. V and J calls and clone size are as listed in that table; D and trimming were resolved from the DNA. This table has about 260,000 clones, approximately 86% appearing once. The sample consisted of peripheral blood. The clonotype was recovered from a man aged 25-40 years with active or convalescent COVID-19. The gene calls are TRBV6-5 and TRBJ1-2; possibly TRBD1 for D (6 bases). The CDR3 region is CASSRTVGYGYTF. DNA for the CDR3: TGTGCCAGCAGTCGGACAGTAGGCTATGGCTACACCTTC.